The 12 T cell receptor beta chains listed next were all sequenced from one sample in a study of blood T cell repertoires in COVID-19 (TCRdb year 2020). Preparation of the library involved the immunoSEQ multiplex PCR assay. Imported from immuneACCESS, the table was reduced by TCRdb to in-frame sequences with V and J called. These copies leave out some clones; in studies compared against another copy, an unresolved V gene accounts for under half, and the cause of the remainder is not known. Counted in this sample were roughly 38,000 clones; about 86% of them appeared once. Clones ranked in the top ten supply more than 50% of the sample. Sequencing was done on a sample of peripheral blood. The source is a man aged 70 or older with acute or convalescent COVID-19.

This rearrangement joins TRBV3-1 (or the pseudogene TRBV3-2) to TRBJ1-1; D is perhaps TRBD1 (6 bases). V was shortened by 1 base and J by 1 base, with 7 bases between the two germline ends. The CDR3 spans 14 residues. Germline loops: CDR1 LGHDT, CDR2 YNNKEL (reference sequence). This CDR3 is CASSQADRNTEAFF. For the CDR3, the DNA is TGTGCCAGCAGCCAAGCGGACAGGAACACTGAAGCTTTCTTT.

The V gene is TRBV30, the J gene TRBJ1-5, with TRBD1 matching 7 bases. V shed 1 base and J 1 base; nucleotides not matched to a gene: 1. This CDR3 comprises 14 residues. Germline lookup yields CDR1 GTSNPN and CDR2 SVGIG (reference sequence). CDR3 sequence: CAWSGQGSNQPQHF. In nucleotides, the CDR3 is TGTGCCTGGAGTGGACAGGGAAGCAATCAGCCCCAGCATTTT.

This chain links TRBV18 with TRBJ2-5, with 7 bases fitting TRBD1. CDR1 and CDR2 from the germline V gene are KGHSH and LQKENI. V gave up 5 bases and J gave up 5 bases; unmatched junction bases: 5. This CDR3 has 13 residues. In nucleotides, the CDR3 is TGTGCCAGCTCAACAGGGGAGAGGGAGACCCAGTACTTC. Translation gives CASSTGERETQYF.

The CDR3 protein is CASSPPGWGNTIYF. The DNA for the CDR3 is TGTGCCAGCAGCCCCCCCGGGTGGGGAAACACCATATATTTT. V usage is TRBV9 and J usage is TRBJ1-3, with unresolved D. V dropped 4 bases and J dropped 4 bases, with 12 bases sitting between them. The germline gives CDR1 SGDLS, CDR2 YYNGEE. This CDR3 contains 14 residues.

The chain recombines TRBV5-1 with TRBJ2-1; 7 bases agree with TRBD1. The CDR3 has 12 residues. J was trimmed by 7 bases and V by 2 bases; bases with no gene match: 0. The germline CDR1 and CDR2 sequences are SGHRS and YFSETQ. The CDR3 region is CASSLQGNEQFF. CDR3 nucleotides: TGCGCCAGCAGCTTACAGGGGAATGAGCAGTTCTTC.

This chain links TRBV30 with TRBJ1-2; TRBD1 is a possible D gene (6 bases). Germline V gene sequence: CDR1 GTSNPN, CDR2 SVGIG (reference sequence). Trimming removed 7 bases at V and 0 bases at J, with 9 bases between. The CDR3 covers 12 residues. CDR3 in DNA: TGTGCCTCGGACAGATCTAACTATGGCTACACCTTC. As protein: CASDRSNYGYTF.

The rearrangement joins TRBV10-3 to TRBJ2-3; no definite D call. CDR3 length: 14 amino acids. The V gene lost 0 bases and the J gene lost 2 bases, with 6 bases spanning the gap. Germline values: CDR1 ENHRY, CDR2 SYGVKD. This chain's CDR3 is CAISESTYTDTQYF. CDR3 DNA sequence: TGTGCCATCAGTGAGTCGACTTACACAGATACGCAGTATTTT.

The CDR3 region is CSVDGSGSSGKKEQFF. CDR3 nucleotides: TGCAGCGTTGATGGTAGCGGGAGCTCGGGAAAGAAAGAGCAGTTCTTC. This rearrangement joins TRBV29-1 to TRBJ2-1; TRBD2 matches 9 bases. This CDR3 has 16 amino acids. The junction had 16 bases not matched to a gene; V was cut back by 3 bases and J by 10 bases. Per the germline V gene, CDR1 is SQVTM and CDR2 is ANQGSEA.

The chain employs TRBV10-3 and TRBJ1-1; 8 nucleotides align to TRBD1. J was trimmed by 11 bases and V by 0 bases; bases with no gene match: 11. Germline CDR1 reads ENHRY; CDR2 reads SYGVKD. This CDR3 comprises 15 residues. Here the CDR3 reads CAISESGDRRPRAFF. The CDR3 region has the DNA TGTGCCATCAGTGAGTCGGGGGACAGGCGCCCTAGGGCTTTCTTT.

The chain recombines TRBV30 with TRBJ1-2; perhaps TRBD1 as D (6 bases). V lost 7 bases and J 2 bases, leaving 14 bases between the germline ends. This CDR3 is built from 13 residues. Germline V gene data show CDR1 as GTSNPN and CDR2 as SVGIG (reference sequence). The CDR3: CASSPGQNYGYTF. CDR3 nucleotide sequence: TGTGCCTCATCACCGGGACAAAACTATGGCTACACCTTC.

This chain connects TRBV10-3 to TRBJ2-1, with 7 bases lining up with TRBD1. This CDR3 is 15 amino acids long. After removal of 6 bases from V and 2 bases from J, the junction contained 7 bases not matched to a gene. The germline V gene encodes CDR1 ENHRY and CDR2 SYGVKD. In DNA form, the CDR3 reads TGTGCCATCAGCACCCGGGACAGAACCTACAATGAGCAGTTCTTC. Translation gives CAISTRDRTYNEQFF.

This chain links TRBV5-4 with TRBJ1-2, with TRBD1 identical over 12 bases. CDR3 length: 16 residues. The V gene's germline CDR1 is SGHNT and CDR2 YYREEE (reference sequence). With 3 bases clipped from V and 4 bases from J, the junction kept 7 bases outside the gene matches. The CDR3 is CASSSAGTGGFYGYTF. In nucleotides, the CDR3 is TGTGCCAGCAGCTCTGCCGGGACAGGGGGCTTCTATGGCTACACCTTC. The variable domain in full, completed from reference TRBV5-4 and TRBJ1-2, reads ETGVTQSPTHLIKTRGQQVTLRCSSQSGHNTVSWYQQALGQGPQFIFQYYREEENGRGNFPPRFSGLQFPNYSSELNVNALELDDSALYLCASSSAGTGGFYGYTFGSGTRLTVV.